Below are 15 T cell receptor beta chains sequenced from a single sample in a study of T cell responses to AZD1222 COVID-19 vaccine. Libraries were prepared by immunoSEQ multiplex PCR; TCRdb keeps only in-frame clonotypes and omits some of them. In the table there are 100,000 or so clones, 82% of which are singletons. The source was peripheral blood, collected on day 0 of AZD1222 vaccination. The receptors here all came from an adult in good health.

V usage is TRBV28 and J usage is TRBJ1-2; possibly TRBD1 for D (5 bases). This CDR3 has 16 residues. Per germline, CDR1 MDHEN and CDR2 SYDVKM. V was trimmed by 7 bases and J by 5 bases, leaving 23 bases between them. The chain's CDR3 is CASTRGGFLRYYGYTF. For the CDR3, the DNA is TGTGCCAGCACCCGGGGGGGATTCTTGCGGTATTATGGCTACACCTTC.

V gene TRBV5-4 combines with J gene TRBJ2-5; 8 nucleotides line up with TRBD1. Trimming cost V 4 bases and J 7 bases; bases outside gene matches: 15. The CDR3 spans 16 residues. Germline V gene sequence: CDR1 SGHNT, CDR2 YYREEE (reference sequence). Here the CDR3 reads CASSTGQGQGRRTQYF. The CDR3 nucleotides read TGTGCCAGCAGCACCGGACAGGGCCAGGGGCGAAGGACCCAGTACTTC.

This clone was observed once. The chain is built from TRBV5-1 and TRBJ1-3; no firm D call. In germline, CDR1 is SGHRS, CDR2 YFSETQ. V lost 4 bases and J 0 bases, leaving 5 bases between the germline ends. This CDR3 is built from 13 residues. CDR3 bases: TGCGCCAGCAGCACGGGCTCTGGAAACACCATATATTTT. Amino acids: CASSTGSGNTIYF.

The CDR3 loop reads CSVLGGGAAGELFF. CDR3 nucleotide sequence: TGCAGCGTTCTCGGCGGGGGGGCCGCCGGGGAGCTGTTTTTT. V is TRBV29-1 and J is TRBJ2-2; 9 nucleotides align to TRBD2. The ends lost 5 bases at V and 6 bases at J; junction bases unmatched: 7. Germline CDR1 reads SQVTM; CDR2 reads ANQGSEA. This CDR3 region has 14 residues.

This chain connects TRBV3-1 (or the pseudogene TRBV3-2) to TRBJ1-2; D ambiguous. Germline V lookup: CDR1 LGHDT, CDR2 YNNKEL (reference sequence). Trimming removed 2 bases at V and 4 bases at J, with 8 bases between. The CDR3 contains 13 residues. CDR3 sequence: CASSQSRTYGYTF. CDR3 nucleotide sequence: TGTGCCAGCAGCCAAAGCCGGACCTATGGCTACACCTTC.

The chain is built from TRBV4-3 and TRBJ2-1, with 8 nucleotides matching TRBD1. The ends lost 1 base at V and 4 bases at J; junction bases unmatched: 6. Per the germline V gene, CDR1 is LGHNA and CDR2 is YSLEER. This CDR3 is built from 16 residues. This CDR3 is CASSQAGTGTYNEQFF. CDR3 coding DNA: TGCGCCAGCAGCCAAGCCGGGACAGGAACATACAATGAGCAGTTCTTC.

The V gene is TRBV20-1, the J gene TRBJ1-2; D ambiguous. The CDR3 totals 11 residues. Germline lookup yields CDR1 DFQATT and CDR2 SNEGSKA (reference sequence). The V gene lost 0 bases and the J gene lost 7 bases, with 6 bases spanning the gap. CDR3 DNA sequence: TGCAGTGCTAGAGATAATTTTGGCTACACCTTC. This translates into CSARDNFGYTF.

The chain is built from TRBV3-1 (or the pseudogene TRBV3-2) and TRBJ1-2; D may be TRBD1 (5 bases). The V end was cut by 6 bases, the J end by 7 bases, with 21 bases between. The CDR3 contains 15 residues. The germline V gene encodes CDR1 LGHDT and CDR2 YNNKEL (reference sequence). The CDR3 sequence: CASSLQKGAGAGYTF. In DNA form, the CDR3 reads TGTGCCAGCAGTCTCCAAAAAGGGGCGGGTGCTGGCTACACCTTC.

J is TRBJ1-2 and V is TRBV2; possible D gene TRBD1, 6 bases. Between the trimmed V and J ends, which lost 5 bases and 5 bases, there was a span of 12 bases. Germline-derived CDR1 and CDR2 are SNHLY and FYNNEI. The CDR3 is 13 amino acids. The DNA for the CDR3 is TGTGCCAGCAGTTTAGACAGGACGTATGGCTACACCTTC. Translated, it gives CASSLDRTYGYTF.

The rearrangement uses TRBV5-1 and TRBJ2-4; D remains ambiguous. Germline CDR1 SGHRS, CDR2 YFSETQ. Trimming took 0 bases from V and 6 from J, leaving 10 bases between them. The CDR3 sequence is 14 residues long. The CDR3 sequence: CASSLGGDANIQYF. CDR3 nucleotide sequence: TGCGCCAGCAGCTTGGGCGGAGACGCAAACATTCAGTACTTC.

This rearrangement joins TRBV18 to TRBJ1-1; D is unclear. The germline V gene encodes CDR1 KGHSH and CDR2 LQKENI. The CDR3 is made up of 13 amino acids. V dropped 3 bases and J dropped 9 bases, with 14 bases sitting between them. In nucleotides, the CDR3 is TGTGCCAGCTCACCGGAGGAGGAGGCTCAAGCTTTCTTT. This sequence encodes CASSPEEEAQAFF. Combining the CDR3 with reference TRBV18 and TRBJ1-1 gives the whole variable domain NAGVMQNPRHLVRRRGQEARLRCSPMKGHSHVYWYRQLPEEGLKFMVYLQKENIIDESGMPKERFSAEFPKEGPSILRIQQVVRGDSAAYFCASSPEEEAQAFFGQGTRLTVV.

This chain joins TRBV19 and TRBJ1-6; 9 bases are shared with TRBD1. The germline V gene encodes CDR1 LNHDA and CDR2 SQIVND (reference sequence). The ends lost 5 bases at V and 11 bases at J; junction bases unmatched: 7. This CDR3 contains 14 residues. This CDR3 is CASSEQGAFAPLHF. CDR3 sequence (DNA): TGTGCCAGTAGTGAACAGGGGGCGTTCGCACCCCTCCACTTT.

V usage is TRBV10-3 and J usage is TRBJ1-3; a possible D gene is TRBD1 (6 bases). V gave up 8 bases and J gave up 1 base, with 12 bases separating them. The CDR3 runs 14 residues. Germline CDR1 and CDR2: ENHRY and SYGVKD. CDR3 residues: CAILGGASGNTIYF. The CDR3 DNA is TGTGCCATCTTGGGGGGGGCTTCTGGAAACACCATATATTTT.

This clone was seen a single time. The rearrangement uses TRBV3-1 (or the pseudogene TRBV3-2) and TRBJ1-6; the D gene is possibly TRBD1 (6 bases). Looked up from germline, CDR1 is LGHDT and CDR2 is YNNKEL (reference sequence). With 8 bases removed from V and 0 bases from J, the gap between germline ends came to 14 bases. The length of the CDR3 is 16 residues. The CDR3 nucleotides read TGTGCCAGCCGAGGGGGGGCCGGCTCCTATAATTCACCCCTCCACTTT. It yields the protein CASRGGAGSYNSPLHF.

The CDR3 loop reads CASSLAASAGGSSGNTIYF. The CDR3 bases are TGTGCCAGCAGCTTGGCCGCGTCGGCAGGGGGGAGTTCTGGAAACACCATATATTTT. J is TRBJ1-3 and V is TRBV5-5; 7 bases align to TRBD1. Per the germline V gene, CDR1 is SGHKS and CDR2 is YYEKEE (reference sequence). The CDR3 runs to 19 residues. J gave up 1 base and V 0 bases, and 13 bases lay outside the gene matches.